Following are 8 T cell receptor beta chains from one sample sequenced in a study of blood T cell repertoires in COVID-19. The table came from immunoSEQ multiplex PCR; TCRdb's copy has only in-frame clones and leaves some out. There are around 190,000 clones in the sample; 80% to 85% occur only once, and under 10% lies in the top ten. The source material was peripheral blood. The origin of the receptors is a woman between 70 and 85 years old with COVID-19, enrolled during active disease.

In its sample, this clone was seen once. The gene calls are TRBV3-1 (or the pseudogene TRBV3-2) and TRBJ1-2; no definite D call. From germline, CDR1 is LGHDT and CDR2 YNNKEL (reference sequence). V was shortened by 2 bases and J by 1 base, with 2 bases between the two germline ends. This CDR3 has 12 residues. CDR3 bases: TGTGCCAGCAGCCAACTTAACTATGGCTACACCTTC. Protein sequence: CASSQLNYGYTF.

This clone was observed once. The chain combines TRBV7-2 with TRBJ2-7; 13 bases line up with TRBD2. The CDR3 loop spans 14 amino acids. With 4 bases clipped from V and 6 bases from J, the junction kept 3 bases outside the gene matches. In germline, CDR1 is SGHTA, CDR2 FQGNSA. The DNA for the CDR3 is TGTGCCAGCAGCTCCCGGACTAGCGGGAGCGAGCAGTACTTC. Translation: CASSSRTSGSEQYF.

This clone was detected once. The rearrangement uses TRBV10-3 and TRBJ1-4; 10 bases agree with TRBD1. V was clipped by 11 bases and J by 6 bases; unmatched bases: 6. Germline CDR1 and CDR2: ENHRY and SYGVKD. The CDR3 is made up of 13 amino acids. The CDR3 loop reads CASGGQGYEKLFF. Written as DNA, the CDR3 is TGTGCCTCAGGGGGACAGGGGTATGAAAAACTGTTTTTT.

J is TRBJ1-1 and V is TRBV5-4; 10 bases are shared with TRBD1. Germline values: CDR1 SGHNT, CDR2 YYREEE (reference sequence). V shed 4 bases and J 3 bases; nucleotides not matched to a gene: 9. The CDR3 contains 16 residues. CDR3 amino acids: CASSTRQGARDTEAFF. In DNA, the CDR3 is TGTGCCAGCAGCACCAGACAGGGGGCGCGTGACACTGAAGCTTTCTTT. The full variable domain, completed using reference TRBV5-4 and TRBJ1-1, is ETGVTQSPTHLIKTRGQQVTLRCSSQSGHNTVSWYQQALGQGPQFIFQYYREEENGRGNFPPRFSGLQFPNYSSELNVNALELDDSALYLCASSTRQGARDTEAFFGQGTRLTVV.

The V and J genes are TRBV6-5 and TRBJ1-3, with D possibly matching TRBD1 (5 bases). Per germline, CDR1 MNHEY and CDR2 SVGAGI. Trimming took off 4 bases at V and 6 bases at J, with 10 bases between the two ends. The CDR3 sequence is 13 residues long. The CDR3 DNA reads as TGTGCCAGCAGTTCAGGGAAGGCAAACACCATATATTTT. Translating it yields CASSSGKANTIYF.

The genes are TRBV6-1 and TRBJ2-7; 8 bases are a match to TRBD2. After removal of 1 base from V and 6 bases from J, the junction contained 5 bases not matched to a gene. This CDR3 region has 14 residues. Looked up from germline, CDR1 is MNHNS and CDR2 is SASEGT. The CDR3 sequence is CASSEGAGGAEQYF. The CDR3 nucleotides read TGTGCCAGCAGTGAAGGGGCGGGGGGTGCCGAGCAGTACTTC.

The chain combines TRBV4-3 with TRBJ2-7; 10 bases agree with TRBD2. There are 20 residues in the CDR3. Germline V gives CDR1 LGHNA, CDR2 YSLEER. Trimming cost V 0 bases and J 4 bases; bases outside gene matches: 18. The CDR3 region is CASSQERLGGGVAGGYEQYF. CDR3 bases: TGCGCCAGCAGCCAAGAACGTTTGGGGGGCGGAGTAGCGGGAGGATACGAGCAGTACTTC.

The chain recombines TRBV5-1 with TRBJ1-1; D gene ambiguous. The CDR3 sequence is 14 residues long. The V gene lost 0 bases and the J gene lost 0 bases, with 6 bases spanning the gap. Germline V gene sequence: CDR1 SGHRS, CDR2 YFSETQ. The CDR3 sequence is CASSLVSLNTEAFF. CDR3 nucleotides: TGCGCCAGCAGCTTGGTTTCCTTGAACACTGAAGCTTTCTTT.